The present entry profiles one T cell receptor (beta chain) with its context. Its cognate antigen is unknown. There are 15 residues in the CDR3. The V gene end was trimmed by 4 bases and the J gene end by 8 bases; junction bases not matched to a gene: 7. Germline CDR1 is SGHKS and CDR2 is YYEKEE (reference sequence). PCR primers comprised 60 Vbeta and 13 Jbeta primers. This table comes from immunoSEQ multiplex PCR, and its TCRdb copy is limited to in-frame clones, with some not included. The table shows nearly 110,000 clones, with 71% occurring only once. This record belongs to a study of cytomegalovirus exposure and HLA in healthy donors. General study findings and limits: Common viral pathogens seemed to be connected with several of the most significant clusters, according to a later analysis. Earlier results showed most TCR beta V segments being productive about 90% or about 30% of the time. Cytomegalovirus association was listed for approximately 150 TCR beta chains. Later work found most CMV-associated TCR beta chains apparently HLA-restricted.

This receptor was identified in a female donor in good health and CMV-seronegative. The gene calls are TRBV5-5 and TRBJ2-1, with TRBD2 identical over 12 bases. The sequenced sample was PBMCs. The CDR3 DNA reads TGTGCCAGCAGCGAGACTAGCGGGAGTGAGGATGAGCAGTTCTTC. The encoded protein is CASSETSGSEDEQFF.